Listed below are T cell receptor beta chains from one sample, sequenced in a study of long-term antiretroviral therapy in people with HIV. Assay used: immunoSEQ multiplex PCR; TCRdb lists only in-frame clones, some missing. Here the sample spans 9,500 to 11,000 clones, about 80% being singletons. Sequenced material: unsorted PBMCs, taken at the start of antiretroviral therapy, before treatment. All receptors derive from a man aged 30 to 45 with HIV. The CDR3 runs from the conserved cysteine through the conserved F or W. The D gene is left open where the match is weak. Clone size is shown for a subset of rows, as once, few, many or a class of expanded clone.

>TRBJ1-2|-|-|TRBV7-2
TGTGCCAGCAGCTTATACCCAGATGGCTACACCTTC
CASSLYPDGYTF
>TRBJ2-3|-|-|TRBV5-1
TGCGCCAGCAGCTCGACTGCAGATACGCAGTATTTT
CASSSTADTQYF
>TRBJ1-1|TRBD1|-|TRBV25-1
TGTGCCAGCAGTGAATCGTTCGGCAGGGGGGAAGGAAACACTGAAGCTTTCTTT
CASSESFGRGEGNTEAFF
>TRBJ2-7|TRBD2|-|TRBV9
TGTGCCAGCAGCTTCAGCGGGGGTCCCTCCTACGAGCAGTACTTC
CASSFSGGPSYEQYF
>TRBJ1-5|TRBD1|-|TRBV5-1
TGCGCCAGCAGCCCCGGGACAGGGTACAATCAGCCCCAGCATTTT
CASSPGTGYNQPQHF
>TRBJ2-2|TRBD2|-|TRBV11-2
TGTGCCAGCAGCTCCTTGCGGGGGGGCCGTGGCGGGGAGCTGTTTTTT
CASSSLRGGRGGELFF
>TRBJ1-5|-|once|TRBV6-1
TGTGCCAGCAGTGAATTGGACAAGAAGCAGCCCCAGCATTTT
CASSELDKKQPQHF
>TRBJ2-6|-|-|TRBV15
TGTGCCACCAGCAGAGAGGTTGGGAGTGGGGCCAACGTCCTGACTTTC
CATSREVGSGANVLTF
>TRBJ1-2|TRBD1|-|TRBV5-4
TGTGCCAGCAGCACGGGAAGGGGTCAGGGGGCGTTTGGCTACACCTTC
CASSTGRGQGAFGYTF
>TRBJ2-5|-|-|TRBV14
TGTGCCAGCAGCCGCGTCCGGACGGAGAAAGAGACCCAGTACTTC
CASSRVRTEKETQYF
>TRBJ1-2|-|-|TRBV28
TGTGCCAGCCGGAACCCGATCTCCTCTAACTATGGCTACACCTTC
CASRNPISSNYGYTF
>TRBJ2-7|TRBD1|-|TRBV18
TGTGCCAGCTCACCGGCCGGGACAGGGGAGGGATACGAGCAGTACTTC
CASSPAGTGEGYEQYF
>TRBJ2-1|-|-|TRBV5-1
TGCGCCAGCGTTGGGGCGCCCAATGAGCAGTTCTTC
CASVGAPNEQFF
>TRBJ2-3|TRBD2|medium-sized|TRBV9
TGTGCCAGCAGCCCAACCTTACTAGCGGTTACGCAGTATTTT
CASSPTLLAVTQYF
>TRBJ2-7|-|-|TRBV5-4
TGTGCCAGCTACGAGCAGTACTTC
CASYEQYF
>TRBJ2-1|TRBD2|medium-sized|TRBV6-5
TGTGCCAGCAGTTACTCCCCGAGACTAGCGGACAATGAGCAGTTCTTC
CASSYSPRLADNEQFF
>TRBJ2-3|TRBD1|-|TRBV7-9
TGTGCCAGCAGCTTAGCTTGGGGACAGGACTCAGATACGCAGTATTTT
CASSLAWGQDSDTQYF
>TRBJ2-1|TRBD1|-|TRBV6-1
TGTGCCAGTTGGACAGGGGATAGGTATGAGCAGTTCTTC
CASWTGDRYEQFF
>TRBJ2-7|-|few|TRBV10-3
TGTGCCATCAGGGAACGGGGACACAACTACGAGCAGTACTTC
CAIRERGHNYEQYF
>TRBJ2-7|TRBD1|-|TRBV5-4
TGTGCCAGCAGCCCTCAGGGGGCCCTATACGAGCAGTACTTC
CASSPQGALYEQYF